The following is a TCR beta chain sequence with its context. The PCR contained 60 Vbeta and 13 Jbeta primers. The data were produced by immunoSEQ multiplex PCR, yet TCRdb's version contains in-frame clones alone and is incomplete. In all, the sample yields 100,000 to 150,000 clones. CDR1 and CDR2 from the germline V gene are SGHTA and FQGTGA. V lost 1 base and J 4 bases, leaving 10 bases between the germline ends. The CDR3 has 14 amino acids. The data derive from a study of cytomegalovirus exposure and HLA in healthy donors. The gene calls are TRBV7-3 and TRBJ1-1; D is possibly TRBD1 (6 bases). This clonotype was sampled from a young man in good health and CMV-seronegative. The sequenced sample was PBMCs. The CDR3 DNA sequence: TGTGCCAGCAGCTTAAACAGGGCGGGCACTGAAGCTTTCTTT. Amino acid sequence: CASSLNRAGTEAFF.